Listed below are T cell receptor beta chains from one sample, sequenced in a study of spatial heterogeneity in lung cancer. TCRdb used MiXCR to reprocess the 5' RACE reads, holding one entry per CDR3 protein. The sample records tens of thousands of distinct CDR3 sequences, around 12% being singletons. The sample consisted of PBMCs, taken at surgery. Receptors originate from a male donor with early-stage non-small cell lung cancer. The CDR3 runs from the conserved cysteine through the conserved F or W. The D gene is left open where the match is weak. The listing skips clone size in some rows; elsewhere it reads once, few, many or a size class.

V gene	J gene	D gene	clone size	CDR3 protein	CDR3 DNA
TRBV5-1	TRBJ1-1	.	few	CASSFSGPPNTEAFF	TGCGCCAGCAGCTTCTCGGGACCGCCGAACACTGAAGCTTTCTTT
TRBV20-1	TRBJ2-7	TRBD2	.	CSATGTSDSYEQYF	TGCAGTGCGACCGGGACTAGCGACTCCTACGAGCAGTACTTC
TRBV19	TRBJ2-6	.	.	CASSIVGVTGANVLTF	TGTGCCAGTAGTATAGTCGGGGTCACTGGGGCCAACGTCCTGACTTTC
TRBV4-1	TRBJ2-1	TRBD1	few	CASSPYRGDEQFF	TGCGCCAGCAGCCCTTACAGGGGGGATGAGCAGTTCTTC
TRBV29-1	TRBJ2-1	TRBD2	few	CSAREGSYSYNEQFF	TGCAGCGCCAGGGAGGGCAGCTACTCCTACAATGAGCAGTTCTTC
TRBV11-2	TRBJ2-2	TRBD2	many	CASSFGSGSTGELFF	TGTGCCAGCAGCTTCGGTAGCGGGAGCACCGGGGAGCTGTTTTTT
TRBV7-9	TRBJ2-3	.	.	CASSLGGADTQYF	TGTGCCAGCAGCTTAGGAGGGGCAGATACGCAGTATTTT
TRBV6-1	TRBJ1-2	.	few	CASSEAGRKAGYTF	TGTGCCAGCAGTGAAGCTGGCCGAAAAGCGGGCTACACCTTC
TRBV5-1	TRBJ2-5	.	.	CASSLYREQETQYF	TGCGCCAGCAGCTTGTACAGGGAACAAGAGACCCAGTACTTC
TRBV29-1	TRBJ2-7	TRBD1	.	CSARTGDIEQYF	TGCAGCGCTAGGACAGGGGACATCGAGCAGTACTTC
TRBV30	TRBJ1-5	.	.	CAWTERWDGDQPQHF	TGTGCCTGGACGGAGAGGTGGGACGGAGATCAGCCCCAGCATTTT
TRBV2	TRBJ2-3	.	few	CASGYTDTQYF	TGTGCCAGCGGGTACACAGATACGCAGTATTTT
TRBV10-3	TRBJ2-7	TRBD2	.	CAIGGETSGYEQYF	TGTGCCATCGGGGGTGAGACTAGCGGCTACGAGCAGTACTTC
TRBV9	TRBJ2-1	.	.	CASSVGGGRGWEQFF	TGTGCCAGCAGCGTAGGTGGTGGGAGAGGTTGGGAGCAGTTCTTC
TRBV6-5	TRBJ2-2	.	few	CASSSLWGHNTGELFF	TGTGCCAGCAGCAGCCTTTGGGGGCATAACACCGGGGAGCTGTTTTTT
TRBV6-5	TRBJ2-1	TRBD2	few	CASSYTSLTSGGPRNEQFF	TGTGCCAGCAGTTACACATCCTTGACTAGCGGGGGGCCTAGAAATGAGCAGTTCTTC
TRBV11-2	TRBJ1-2	.	.	CASSSLSTASNYGYTF	TGTGCCAGCAGCTCCTTGTCGACAGCCTCTAACTATGGCTACACCTTC
TRBV3-1	TRBJ2-3	.	few	CASSQGRLDTQYF	TGTGCCAGCAGCCAAGGGAGGCTAGATACGCAGTATTTT
TRBV11-2	TRBJ2-5	TRBD2	.	CASSLAGGYETQYF	TGTGCCAGCAGCCTAGCGGGAGGGTACGAGACCCAGTACTTC
TRBV5-1	TRBJ1-4	TRBD1	few	CASSFWTGGEKLFF	TGCGCCAGCAGCTTCTGGACAGGAGGCGAAAAACTGTTTTTT
TRBV20-1	TRBJ2-1	.	.	CSASGEASSYNEQFF	TGCAGTGCTAGTGGGGAGGCCAGCTCCTACAATGAGCAGTTCTTC
TRBV6-5	TRBJ1-1	TRBD1	few	CAIWTGTMNTEAFF	TGTGCCATCTGGACAGGGACAATGAACACTGAAGCTTTCTTT
TRBV20-1	TRBJ2-7	.	.	CSAGKSSYEQYF	TGCAGTGCGGGGAAGAGCTCCTACGAGCAGTACTTC
TRBV18	TRBJ1-2	TRBD1	few	CASSPEQGADGYTF	TGTGCCAGCTCACCGGAGCAGGGGGCCGATGGCTACACCTTC
TRBV20-1	TRBJ1-4	TRBD1	.	CSARPGTGDEKLFF	TGCAGTGCTAGACCCGGGACAGGCGATGAAAAACTGTTTTTT